The source of this TCR beta chain is a study of low-dose radiotherapy and immunotherapy resistance in tumors (dated by TCRdb to between 2021 and 2022). Study-level background: In Cohort 1, 0.5 Gy per fraction was delivered every 2 weeks, and a total PTV dose of 6.5 Gy was prescribed. In Cohort 2, 1 Gy per fraction was delivered every two weeks, for a total of 13 Gy over 26 weeks. Patients were given nivolumab as a 240 mg flat dose every two weeks and ipilimumab at 1 mg/kg every six weeks, with both drugs delivered intravenously. Cyclophosphamide 200 mg/m2 was given intravenously every two weeks, one day before each radiation and immunotherapy administration. Aspirin 300 mg was taken orally once daily by patients for four cycles, starting on cycle 1 day 1. No randomization into treatment groups was done for the people taking part in the trial. Eight patients were included in the translational analysis, namely three from the first dose cohort plus the first five from the second dose cohort.

In light of the paper, this sample's time point label describes: before trial treatment. Donors were enrolled in RACIN, a single-arm phase I dose-escalation trial combining nivolumab, ipilimumab, aspirin, low-dose cyclophosphamide and low-dose radiotherapy. Eligible patients had advanced, TIL-negative solid tumors. The instrument given in TCRdb is Illumina HiSeq 2500. Superscript III and a set of TRAV- and TRBV-specific primers were used to synthesize first-strand cDNA, so that both TCRalpha and TCRbeta chains were covered. TCRs were amplified with Phusion for 15 to 20 PCR cycles, with a constant-region primer paired with the adapter attached to the V primers. The MessageAmp II aRNA Amplification Kit was used to amplify the isolated mRNA, with in vitro transcription run for under 20 hours at 37 degrees C. mRNA for TCR sequencing was isolated with the Dynabeads mRNA DIRECT Purification Kit. Indexed Illumina adapters were added in a second roughly 25-cycle Phusion PCR, and the resulting products were purified with AMPure XP beads. On the authors' methods: Custom Perl scripts were used to pool TCR sequences that encoded the same protein, to remove out-of-frame sequences, and to calculate the abundance of each clonotype. Any TCR sequence supported by only a single read was excluded from analysis. The metrics used to describe the repertoires included Shannon entropy, Gini index, clonality, richness, and the frequency of TCRs shared between repertoires. The raw public data were reprocessed by TCRdb itself: fastp quality trimming at Q25, MiXCR clonotype calling, in-frame beta chains only. Merged by CDR3 protein, the rows form single entries marked with the most common genes and DNA. TCRdb's processing, not the authors', yielded these V and J calls. Counted in this sample were 60,000 to 90,000 distinct CDR3 sequences; around 31% of them appeared once. Clones ranked in the top ten supply around 10% of the sample.

This clonotype was counted only a few times. There is no known antigen for this receptor. No base quality information exists; no much larger clone differs at one position. The CDR3 holds 14 amino acids from the cysteine to the phenylalanine. The read is trimmed to its CDR3 DNA, 42 bases read in frame from base 1. Trimming costs V 0 bases and J 1 base, and their ends lie 7 bases apart. The germline V gene yields SGDLS for CDR1 and YYNGEE for CDR2. The TCR sequence derives from a female donor with ovarian cancer. The sequencing used PBMCs, collected before treatment. The sequence links TRBV9 to TRBJ1-1; the D gene cannot be resolved reliably. The CDR3 region reads CASSVGPENTEAFF. Read as DNA, the sequence is TGTGCCAGCAGCGTAGGCCCGGAGAACACTGAAGCTTTCTTT.